This TCR beta chain is drawn from a study of blood T cell repertoires in COVID-19. On the study more broadly: The United States, Italy and Spain supplied acute and convalescent COVID-19 samples. PBMCs, B-cell-depleted T cells, or T cells provided the cDNA or gDNA that made up the material.

Source study methods: Estimation of nucleated cell counts relied on the amplification of reference gene primers. Libraries were prepared by immunoSEQ multiplex PCR; TCRdb keeps only in-frame clonotypes and omits some of them. V, J and clone size reflect that table, while D and trimming were determined from the DNA. The data contain tens of thousands of clones, around nine tenths of them singletons. The CDR3 sequence is 14 residues long. The junction had 2 bases not matched to a gene; V was cut back by 3 bases and J by 3 bases. Germline V gene data show CDR1 as MNHEY and CDR2 as SMNVEV (reference sequence).

Sequencing was done on a sample of peripheral blood. This chain uses TRBV27 with TRBJ1-2; 9 nucleotides line up with TRBD1. The receptor's source is a man aged 45-65 years with active COVID-19. The chain's CDR3 is CASSFTGGYYGYTF. DNA of the CDR3: TGTGCCAGCAGTTTCACAGGGGGCTACTATGGCTACACCTTC.